This T cell receptor (beta chain) came from a study of tumor-infiltrating lymphocytes in primary liver carcinoma. Study-level points and caveats: Tumor top-250-clone fraction significantly exceeded that of blood (p = 0.039).

This CDR3 has 15 residues. V shed 3 bases and J shed 3 bases, with 11 bases lying between them. Germline V lookup: CDR1 ENHRY, CDR2 SYGVKD. Germline DNA was extracted too, while blood RNA derived from unsorted whole blood. There were only treatment-naive patients, all with chronic HBV infection. Roughly 3.9 milliliters of peripheral blood were drawn presurgically. Making TCR beta cDNA involved approximately 510 ng total RNA and a constant-region primer. TCR beta libraries came from three nested multiplex PCR rounds using slightly modified ARM-PCR. In the first two PCR rounds, TRBV1-TRBV30 forward primers were paired with a C-beta reverse primer, and each round lasted approximately 9 cycles. MiXCR, run by TCRdb on the multiplex PCR reads, gives a single entry per CDR3 protein. Of approximately 340,000 distinct CDR3 sequences listed, roughly two thirds are singletons. This clonotype was seen only once. No antigen is known for it. Possible read error: a much larger clone is one base away.

Source material: peripheral blood. The source is a man in his forties or fifties with primary liver carcinoma and hepatitis B virus infection. The chain is built from TRBV10-3 and TRBJ2-2; D possibly corresponds to TRBD2 (5 bases). The CDR3 DNA reads as TGTGCCATCAGTGACGCCGAGAGGGACACCGGGGAGCTGTTTTTT. It is translated as CAISDAERDTGELFF.